The entry below describes one TCR beta chain. Looked up from germline, CDR1 is KGHSH and CDR2 is LQKENI. V gave up 3 bases and J gave up 4 bases; unmatched junction bases: 6. The length of the CDR3 is 15 residues. This sample is drawn from a study of blood T cell repertoires in COVID-19. Profiling relied on immunoSEQ multiplex PCR, and the TCRdb table lists in-frame clones only, not all of them. Of 170,000 or so clones in the sample, more than 75% were seen once. V is TRBV18 and J is TRBJ1-2; the match to TRBD1 covers 9 bases. The clonotype originates from a young woman who had recovered from COVID-19. The sequenced material came from peripheral blood. Here the CDR3 DNA reads TGTGCCAGCTCACCCGGGGACAGGGAAGCCTATGGCTACACCTTC. Protein sequence: CASSPGDREAYGYTF.